A selection of T cell receptor beta chains follows, all from one sample in a study of T cell repertoires in cytomegalovirus infection. TCRdb independently ran MiXCR on the reads; one entry per CDR3 protein. The table records about 470,000 distinct CDR3 sequences, approximately 46% of them present only once. No antigen is known for these receptors. This sample comprised cultured PBMCs, obtained from culture after CMV antigen stimulation. Receptor source: a human donor in good health (CMV status not recorded). Some clones in this sample may be carry-over from other donors' samples. The CDR3 runs from the conserved cysteine through the conserved F or W. The D gene is left open where the match is weak. Clone size is given for some rows only: seen once, a few or many times, or a class if the clone is expanded.

V gene	D gene	J gene	CDR3 length	clone size	CDR3 protein	CDR3 DNA
TRBV4-1	NA	TRBJ1-1	15	NA	CASSQETGGSTEAFF	TGCGCCAGCAGCCAAGAGACGGGAGGAAGCACTGAAGCTTTCTTT
TRBV6-1	TRBD2	TRBJ2-7	14	NA	CASSFPGGFYEQYF	TGTGCCAGCAGTTTCCCGGGGGGGTTCTACGAGCAGTACTTC
TRBV10-3	NA	TRBJ2-5	12	few	CATRQDQETQYF	TGTGCCACTCGACAGGATCAAGAGACCCAGTACTTC
TRBV10-3	TRBD1	TRBJ2-1	14	few	CAITPGGINNEQFF	TGTGCCATCACCCCAGGGGGCATTAACAATGAGCAGTTCTTC
TRBV7-2	NA	TRBJ2-3	16	many	CASSLGPSGSTDTQYF	TGTGCCAGCAGCTTAGGGCCCAGCGGGAGCACAGATACGCAGTATTTT
TRBV4-1	TRBD1	TRBJ2-2	15	few	CASSRGQRNTGELFF	TGCGCCAGCAGCCGGGGACAGAGAAACACCGGGGAGCTGTTTTTT
TRBV20-1	NA	TRBJ2-5	12	NA	CSAAGRQETQYF	TGCAGTGCCGCCGGACGCCAAGAGACCCAGTACTTC
TRBV4-1	NA	TRBJ2-5	15	few	CASSLSGPAEETQYF	TGCGCCAGCAGCCTTTCGGGCCCTGCGGAAGAGACCCAGTACTTC
TRBV7-2	NA	TRBJ2-3	13	NA	CASSLAPRTPQYF	TGTGCCAGCAGCTTAGCGCCCAGGACCCCGCAGTATTTT
TRBV28	NA	TRBJ1-4	14	once	CASSPRGPDEKLFF	TGTGCCAGCAGTCCCCGGGGACCCGATGAAAAACTGTTTTTT
TRBV4-1	NA	TRBJ2-1	16	NA	CASRGWSLISYNEQFF	TGCGCCAGCAGAGGGTGGTCCTTAATCTCCTACAATGAGCAGTTCTTC
TRBV7-8	TRBD1	TRBJ1-6	18	NA	CASSLEIRTGTDNSPLHF	TGTGCCAGCAGCTTAGAAATTAGGACCGGGACAGACAATTCACCCCTCCACTTT
TRBV7-6	TRBD2	TRBJ2-4	15	NA	CASSPFGGGKNIQYF	TGTGCCAGCAGCCCGTTCGGGGGGGGTAAAAACATTCAGTACTTC
TRBV20-1	NA	TRBJ2-3	12	few	CSARGGTDTQYF	TGCAGTGCTAGAGGGGGCACGGATACGCAGTATTTT
TRBV6-1	NA	TRBJ2-3	15	NA	CASSPDSRPWDTQYF	TGTGCCAGCAGCCCGGACAGTCGACCTTGGGATACGCAGTATTTT
TRBV2	NA	TRBJ1-3	14	NA	CASSARRIGNTIYF	TGTGCCAGCAGCGCCAGGAGGATCGGAAACACCATATATTTT
TRBV7-2	TRBD1	TRBJ2-2	15	NA	CASSGDRVNTGELFF	TGTGCCAGCAGCGGGGACAGGGTGAACACCGGGGAGCTGTTTTTT
TRBV7-9	NA	TRBJ2-3	15	few	CASSLYGTAQDTQYF	TGTGCCAGCAGCTTATACGGGACCGCCCAAGATACGCAGTATTTT
TRBV5-1	NA	TRBJ1-5	14	few	CASSPTGYDQPQHF	TGCGCCAGCAGCCCAACAGGGTACGATCAGCCCCAGCATTTT
TRBV7-2	TRBD1	TRBJ2-3	15	NA	CASSLVMTGGDTQYF	TGTGCCAGCAGCTTAGTAATGACAGGGGGAGATACGCAGTATTTT
TRBV27	NA	TRBJ2-1	14	NA	CASSPHVTRNEQFF	TGTGCCAGCAGTCCCCATGTGACACGGAATGAGCAGTTCTTC
TRBV7-2	NA	TRBJ2-5	13	NA	CASSFRGKETQYF	TGTGCCAGCAGCTTCCGGGGGAAAGAGACCCAGTACTTC
TRBV27	TRBD2	TRBJ2-1	16	few	CASSIGTNGVDNEQFF	TGTGCCAGCAGTATAGGGACTAACGGGGTAGACAATGAGCAGTTCTTC
TRBV7-2	TRBD1	TRBJ2-4	15	NA	CASSSRTGWQNIQYF	TGTGCCAGCAGCTCCCGGACAGGGTGGCAAAACATTCAGTACTTC
TRBV6-1	TRBD2	TRBJ2-7	14	NA	CASSGGLASYEQYF	TGTGCCAGCAGTGGGGGACTAGCCTCCTACGAGCAGTACTTC
TRBV9	TRBD1	TRBJ2-3	15	once	CASNRDRVESDTQYF	TGTGCCAGCAACCGGGACAGGGTAGAATCTGATACGCAGTATTTT
TRBV7-2	NA	TRBJ2-3	12	NA	CASSLDQNTQYF	TGTGCCAGCAGCTTAGACCAAAATACGCAGTATTTT
TRBV15	NA	TRBJ2-6	17	NA	CATSRGRDGPGANVLTF	TGTGCCACCAGCAGAGGTCGGGATGGGCCTGGGGCCAACGTCCTGACTTTC
TRBV11-2	NA	TRBJ1-3	13	NA	CASIDRSGNTIYF	TGTGCCAGCATCGACAGGTCTGGAAACACCATATATTTT
TRBV18	TRBD1	TRBJ2-3	16	once	CASSPGTGRLRDTQYF	TGTGCCAGCTCACCGGGGACAGGGCGGTTGAGAGATACGCAGTATTTT
TRBV19	TRBD1	TRBJ2-2	14	NA	CASSTTTGVGELFF	TGTGCCAGTAGTACTACGACAGGGGTCGGGGAGCTGTTTTTT
TRBV15	NA	TRBJ2-1	14	NA	CATSRGASYNEQFF	TGTGCCACCAGCCGAGGGGCCTCCTACAATGAGCAGTTCTTC
TRBV7-2	NA	TRBJ2-5	12	few	CASSRDLETQYF	TGTGCCAGCAGCAGAGACTTGGAGACCCAGTACTTC
TRBV30	NA	TRBJ2-3	15	NA	CAWSGVFAGPDTQYF	TGTGCCTGGAGCGGGGTCTTTGCGGGGCCAGATACGCAGTATTTT
TRBV19	NA	TRBJ2-3	13	NA	CASSMDGSDTQYF	TGTGCCAGTAGTATGGACGGGTCAGATACGCAGTATTTT
TRBV5-1	TRBD2	TRBJ2-3	16	NA	CASSLYSGGDTDTQYF	TGCGCCAGCAGCTTGTACAGCGGGGGGGATACAGATACGCAGTATTTT
TRBV27	TRBD2	TRBJ2-1	14	NA	CASRLAGALNEQFF	TGTGCCAGCAGATTAGCGGGAGCATTAAATGAGCAGTTCTTC
TRBV7-2	TRBD2	TRBJ2-5	15	few	CASSFRAGVQETQYF	TGTGCCAGCAGCTTCCGGGCGGGGGTCCAAGAGACCCAGTACTTC
TRBV6-5	NA	TRBJ1-2	14	NA	CASSYGNRPRGYTF	TGTGCCAGCAGTTATGGGAACAGGCCACGAGGCTACACCTTC
TRBV7-6	NA	TRBJ1-5	14	few	CASSPGAPGQPQHF	TGTGCCAGCAGCCCGGGGGCTCCGGGGCAGCCCCAGCATTTT
TRBV7-9	TRBD1	TRBJ1-3	15	NA	CASSSGQGSGNTIYF	TGTGCCAGCAGCTCCGGACAGGGCTCCGGAAACACCATATATTTT
TRBV6-1	NA	TRBJ2-6	18	NA	CASRAQMGGSSGANVLTF	TGTGCCAGCAGAGCTCAGATGGGCGGAAGCTCTGGGGCCAACGTCCTGACTTTC